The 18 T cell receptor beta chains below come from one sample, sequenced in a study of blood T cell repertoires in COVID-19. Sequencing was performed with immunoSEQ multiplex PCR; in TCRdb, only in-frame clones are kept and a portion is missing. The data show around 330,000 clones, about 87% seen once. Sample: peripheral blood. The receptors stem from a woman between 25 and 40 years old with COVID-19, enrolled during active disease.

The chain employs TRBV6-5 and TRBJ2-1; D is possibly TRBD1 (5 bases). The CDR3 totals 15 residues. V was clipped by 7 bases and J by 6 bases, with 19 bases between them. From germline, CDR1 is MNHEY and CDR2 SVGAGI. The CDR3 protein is CASMAGLYLGNEQFF. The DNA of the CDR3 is TGTGCCAGCATGGCAGGGCTTTATCTTGGCAATGAGCAGTTCTTC.

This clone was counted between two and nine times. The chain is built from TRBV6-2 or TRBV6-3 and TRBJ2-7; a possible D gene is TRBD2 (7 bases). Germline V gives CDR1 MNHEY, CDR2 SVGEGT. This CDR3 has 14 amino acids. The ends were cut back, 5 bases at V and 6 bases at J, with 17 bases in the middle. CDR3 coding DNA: TGTGCCAGCAGTCTCTACGGGGGGCCGTTCGAGCAGTACTTC. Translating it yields CASSLYGGPFEQYF.

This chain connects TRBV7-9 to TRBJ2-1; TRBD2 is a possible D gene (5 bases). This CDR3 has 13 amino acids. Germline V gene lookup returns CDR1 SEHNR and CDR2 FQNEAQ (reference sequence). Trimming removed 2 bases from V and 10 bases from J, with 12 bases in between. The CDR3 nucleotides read TGTGCCAGCAGCTTATCGGACTCGAGGGAGCAGTTCTTC. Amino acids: CASSLSDSREQFF.

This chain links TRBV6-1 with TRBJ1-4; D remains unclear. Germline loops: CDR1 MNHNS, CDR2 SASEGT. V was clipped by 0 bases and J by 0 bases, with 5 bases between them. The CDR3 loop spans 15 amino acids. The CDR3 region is CASSEAYATNEKLFF. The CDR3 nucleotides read TGTGCCAGCAGTGAAGCGTATGCAACTAATGAAAAACTGTTTTTT.

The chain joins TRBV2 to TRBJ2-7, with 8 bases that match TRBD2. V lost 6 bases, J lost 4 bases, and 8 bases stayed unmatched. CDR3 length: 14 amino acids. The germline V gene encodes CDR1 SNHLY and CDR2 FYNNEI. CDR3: CASRPGTSFYEQYV. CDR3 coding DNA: TGTGCCAGCAGACCCGGGACTAGTTTTTACGAGCAGTACGTC.

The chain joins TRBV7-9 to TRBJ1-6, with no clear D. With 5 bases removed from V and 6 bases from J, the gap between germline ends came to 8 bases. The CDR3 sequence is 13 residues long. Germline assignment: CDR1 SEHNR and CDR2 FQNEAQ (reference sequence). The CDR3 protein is CASSVGVNSPLHF. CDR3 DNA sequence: TGTGCCAGCAGCGTAGGAGTTAATTCACCCCTCCACTTT.

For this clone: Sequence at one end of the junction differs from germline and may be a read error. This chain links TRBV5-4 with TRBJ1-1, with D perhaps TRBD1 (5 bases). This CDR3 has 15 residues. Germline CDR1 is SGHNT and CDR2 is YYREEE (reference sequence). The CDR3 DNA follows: TGTGCCAGCAGCTTTGGGGGGGAACCGAACGCTGAAGCTTTCTTT. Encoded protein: CASSFGGEPNAEAFF. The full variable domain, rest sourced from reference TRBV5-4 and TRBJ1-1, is ETGVTQSPTHLIKTRGQQVTLRCSSQSGHNTVSWYQQALGQGPQFIFQYYREEENGRGNFPPRFSGLQFPNYSSELNVNALELDDSALYLCASSFGGEPNAEAFFGQGTRLTVV.

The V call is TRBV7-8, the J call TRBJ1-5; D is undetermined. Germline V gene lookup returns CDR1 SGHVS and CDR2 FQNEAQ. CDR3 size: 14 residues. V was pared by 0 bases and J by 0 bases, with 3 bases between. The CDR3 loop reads CASSLANSNQPQHF. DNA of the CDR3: TGTGCCAGCAGCTTAGCCAATAGCAATCAGCCCCAGCATTTT.

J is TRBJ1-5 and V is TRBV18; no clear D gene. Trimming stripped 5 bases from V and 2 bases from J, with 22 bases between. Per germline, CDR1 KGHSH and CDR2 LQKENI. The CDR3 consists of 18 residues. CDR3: CASSSYTTAGTGNQPQHF. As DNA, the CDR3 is TGTGCCAGCTCATCATACACGACGGCGGGAACGGGCAATCAGCCCCAGCATTTT. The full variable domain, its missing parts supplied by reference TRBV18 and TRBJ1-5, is NAGVMQNPRHLVRRRGQEARLRCSPMKGHSHVYWYRQLPEEGLKFMVYLQKENIIDESGMPKERFSAEFPKEGPSILRIQQVVRGDSAAYFCASSSYTTAGTGNQPQHFGDGTRLSIL.

The CDR3 loop is CASNTHGGAAGELFF. CDR3 nucleotides: TGTGCCAGCAATACTCATGGGGGGGCTGCCGGGGAGCTGTTTTTT. The rearrangement links TRBV27 to TRBJ2-2, with a tentative D call TRBD2 (7 bases). This CDR3 region has 15 residues. CDR1 MNHEY and CDR2 SMNVEV come from the germline V gene (reference sequence). Between the trimmed V and J ends, which lost 7 bases and 6 bases, there was a span of 18 bases.

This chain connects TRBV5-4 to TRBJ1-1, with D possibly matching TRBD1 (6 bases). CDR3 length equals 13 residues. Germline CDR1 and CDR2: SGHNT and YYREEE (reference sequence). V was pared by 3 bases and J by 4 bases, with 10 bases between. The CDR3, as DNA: TGTGCCAGCAGCTCCCAGGGGACCACTGAAGCTTTCTTT. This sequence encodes CASSSQGTTEAFF.

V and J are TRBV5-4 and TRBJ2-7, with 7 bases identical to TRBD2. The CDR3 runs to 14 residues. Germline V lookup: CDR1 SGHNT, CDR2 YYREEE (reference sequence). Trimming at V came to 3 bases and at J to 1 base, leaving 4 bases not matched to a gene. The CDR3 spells CASSYGGSSYEQYV. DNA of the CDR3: TGTGCCAGCAGCTACGGGGGGTCGTCCTACGAGCAGTACGTC.

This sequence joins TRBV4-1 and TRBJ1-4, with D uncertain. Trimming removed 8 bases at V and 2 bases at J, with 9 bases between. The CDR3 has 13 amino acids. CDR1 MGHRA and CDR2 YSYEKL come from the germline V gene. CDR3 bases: TGCGCCAGCCGGAGGGCTACTAATGAAAAACTGTTTTTT. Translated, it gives CASRRATNEKLFF.

Here the CDR3 DNA reads TGTGCCAGCAGCCAAGGCGGGACAGGATTCAATCAGCCCCAGCATTTT. This translates into CASSQGGTGFNQPQHF. This chain uses TRBV4-2 with TRBJ1-5; 8 bases are shared with TRBD1. Germline lookup yields CDR1 LGHNA and CDR2 YNFKEQ. This CDR3 contains 16 residues. Unmatched junction bases numbered 5, after V lost 1 base and J lost 3 bases.

For the CDR3, the DNA is TGCAGCGTTGTCTTCTGGGGGAGGGAACACAATGAGCAGTTCTTC. Translation: CSVVFWGREHNEQFF. The gene calls are TRBV29-1 and TRBJ2-1; 7 bases line up with TRBD2. Germline V CDR1 and CDR2: SQVTM, ANQGSEA. The junction had 11 bases not matched to a gene; V was cut back by 4 bases and J by 5 bases. The CDR3 contains 15 residues.

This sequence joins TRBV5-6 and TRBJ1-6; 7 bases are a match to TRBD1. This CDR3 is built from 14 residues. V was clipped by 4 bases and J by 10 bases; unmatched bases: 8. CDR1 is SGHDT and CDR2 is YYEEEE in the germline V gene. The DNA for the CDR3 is TGTGCCAGCAGCGGCGGACAGGTCGGCTCACCCCTCCACTTT. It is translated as CASSGGQVGSPLHF.

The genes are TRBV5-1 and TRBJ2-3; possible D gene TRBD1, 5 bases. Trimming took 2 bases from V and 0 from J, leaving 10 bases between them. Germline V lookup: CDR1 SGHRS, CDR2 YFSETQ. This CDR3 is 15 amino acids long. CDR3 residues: CASSLRQQSTDTQYF. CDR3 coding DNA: TGCGCCAGCAGCTTAAGACAGCAAAGCACAGATACGCAGTATTTT.

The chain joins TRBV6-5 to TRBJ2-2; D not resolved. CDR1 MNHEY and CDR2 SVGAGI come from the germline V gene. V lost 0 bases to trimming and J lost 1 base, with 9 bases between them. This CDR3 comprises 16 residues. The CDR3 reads CASSYSRRQNTGELFF. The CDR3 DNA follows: TGTGCCAGCAGTTACTCCCGCAGACAGAACACCGGGGAGCTGTTTTTT.